This T cell receptor (beta chain) was retrieved from a study of blood T cell repertoires in COVID-19 (dated by TCRdb to 2020 to 2021). Looking at the study overall: Collaborator samples came from the United States, Italy and Spain and covered acute and convalescent phases of COVID-19. The samples were drawn from two sources: the first 160 participants of the ongoing ImmuneRACE study, and 1,200 or so subjects contributed by 6 global collaborators. The repertoires were made available in a free public database intended to serve as a resource for research on the immune response to SARS-CoV-2. Where available, HLA class I and class II types were taken from metadata supplied by the sample provider and were not determined by assay-based typing. The dataset comprised deeply sampled blood TCRbeta repertoires from subjects exposed to, actively infected with, or recovered from COVID-19. Nearly every sample came with metadata listing a de-identified subject ID, COVID-19 status, age in years and sex. The prospective study material was composed of cDNA or gDNA derived from T cells, B-cell-depleted T cells, or PBMCs. Overall study results and their limits: The quantity of clinical and demographic metadata differed by source and by participant and was supplied without curation.

Enrolling through a virtual design, the prospective study's participants ranged in age from roughly 18 to 95 years and lived across roughly 23 United States geographic areas. In the prospective study, participants were assigned to cohorts based on the clinical history participants reported in a screening survey and a study questionnaire. Recovered participants in ImmuneRACE Cohort 3 were defined by two consecutive negative NP/OP PCR tests, clearance by a healthcare professional, or resolution of symptoms. Mobile phlebotomists in the prospective study collected whole blood, serum and a nasopharyngeal or oropharyngeal swab from every participant. Over an approximately two-month period, participants in the prospective study had the option of providing additional blood draws and questionnaires. Before DNA extraction, prospective study blood samples were shipped either frozen or at room temperature.

Reading from cysteine to phenylalanine, the CDR3 counts 15 amino acids. The DNA shown is the 45-base CDR3, in frame from base 1. From the germline V gene (reference sequence), CDR1 is LGHDT and CDR2 is YNNKEL. The trim is 4 bases for V and 5 bases for J, with a gap of 17 bases between the germline ends. In regard to this clone: It lacks a known antigen. The input lacks base qualities; no much larger clone sits a single base away.

The immunoSEQ Assay, a bias-controlled multiplex PCR, was used to amplify TCRbeta CDR3 regions from genomic DNA. Per the authors' processing: The number of nucleated cells in each sample was estimated from the amplification of reference gene primers within the assay. To quantify the absolute abundance of each unique TCRbeta CDR3 rearrangement, sequence reads were collapsed and filtered. For each sample, productive Simpson clonality was calculated as the square root of Simpson's diversity index across productive rearrangements. The table comes from immuneACCESS by way of TCRdb, which keeps in-frame sequences with V and J called. Part of the clones is missing from these tables; in studies checked, under half for an unresolved V gene and the rest for unknown reasons. V and J calls plus clone size are reproduced from that table; the DNA served to infer D and trimming. The sample includes approximately 270,000 clones, with approximately 85% observed a single time. The ten largest clones capture 1.9% of the sample.

Sequenced: PBMCs or T cells enriched from blood (not recorded which). The clonotype originates from a woman between 45 and 60 years old who had recovered from COVID-19. The chain links TRBV3-1 (or the pseudogene TRBV3-2) with TRBJ1-2; tentative D gene TRBD1, with 5 bases matching. The sequenced DNA is TGTGCCAGCAGCCCCAGTGAGGTCAGGGTGTATGGCTACACCTTC. Its product reads: CASSPSEVRVYGYTF.